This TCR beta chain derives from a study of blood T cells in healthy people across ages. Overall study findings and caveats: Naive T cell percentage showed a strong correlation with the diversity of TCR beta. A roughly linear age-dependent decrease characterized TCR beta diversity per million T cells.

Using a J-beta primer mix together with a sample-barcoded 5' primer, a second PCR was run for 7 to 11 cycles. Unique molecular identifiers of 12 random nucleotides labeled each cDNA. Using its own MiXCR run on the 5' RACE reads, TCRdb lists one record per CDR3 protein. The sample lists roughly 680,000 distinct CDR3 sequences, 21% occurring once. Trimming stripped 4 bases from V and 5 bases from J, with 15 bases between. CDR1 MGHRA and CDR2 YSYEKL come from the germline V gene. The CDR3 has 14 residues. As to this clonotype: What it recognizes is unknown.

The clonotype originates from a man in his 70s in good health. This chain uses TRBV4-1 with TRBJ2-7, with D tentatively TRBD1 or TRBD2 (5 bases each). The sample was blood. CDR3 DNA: TGCGCCAGCAGCCCCCGGGGCCAGGACCACGAGCAGTACTTC. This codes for CASSPRGQDHEQYF.